The subject of this entry is one T cell receptor (beta chain). Antigen specificity is unknown. The data are from a study of vaccination effects on CD4 cells after COVID-19. Study in general: At 16 days and one week before vaccination, two convalescent patients gave samples.

Under the ViraFEST assay, PBMC were stimulated with viral peptide pools so that antigen-specific CD4+ T cells expanded. Sequencing was performed afterwards. Scientists isolated CD4+ T cells after a roughly 9-day culture period ended. Documented for the person is a PCR-confirmed SARS-CoV-2 infection occurring between March and December 2020. PBMC were cultured at under 2.5 million per well with roughly 10 IU/ml IL-2 and 10 ug/ml peptides. Researchers swapped half the medium for IL-2 medium on both days 3 and 7. The germline V gene has CDR1 LGHDT and CDR2 YNNKEL (reference sequence). This CDR3 is 13 amino acids long. V dropped 5 bases and J dropped 12; count of bases not matched to a gene: 8. Sequencing used immunoSEQ multiplex PCR; TCRdb keeps in-frame clones, though not all of them. The table has around 37,000 clones, just under 75% seen once.

Here the sequenced sample was CD4+ T cells from PBMCs cultured with a peptide pool, taken before COVID-19 vaccination. The chain links TRBV3-1 (or the pseudogene TRBV3-2) to TRBJ2-4, with 9 bases fitting TRBD2. The receptor's source is a human donor who had a prior SARS-CoV-2 infection. The CDR3 DNA follows: TGTGCCAGCAGCGCGACTAGCGGTTTTAATCAGTACTTC. It encodes CASSATSGFNQYF.